One sample yielded the 14 T cell receptor beta chains listed below, sequenced in a study of cytomegalovirus exposure and HLA in healthy donors. The study ran its PCR with 60 Vbeta and 13 Jbeta primers. Clones were sequenced by immunoSEQ multiplex PCR, and TCRdb holds only the in-frame ones, with some missing. The ten most abundant clones cover roughly 14% of a sample with under 90,000 clones. The sequenced sample consisted of PBMCs. Source of these receptors: a man over 45 in good health and CMV-seropositive.

The CDR3 DNA reads TGTGCCAGCAGCTCACCAACCCGGACAGGGGGTTACGGCTACACCTTC. This gives the protein CASSSPTRTGGYGYTF. The chain uses TRBV13 and TRBJ1-2; 10 positions match TRBD1. V lost 4 bases to trimming and J lost 8 bases; unmatched junction nucleotides: 13. This CDR3 contains 16 residues. Germline CDR1 is PRHDT and CDR2 is FYEKMQ (reference sequence).

This chain connects TRBV18 to TRBJ1-2; TRBD1 is a possible D gene (6 bases). Germline V lookup: CDR1 KGHSH, CDR2 LQKENI. Trimming removed 3 bases at V and 6 bases at J, with 11 bases between. The CDR3 consists of 13 residues. CDR3 sequence: CASSPRTENGYTF. Written as DNA, the CDR3 is TGTGCCAGCTCACCGAGGACAGAGAATGGCTACACCTTC.

This chain links TRBV4-3 with TRBJ2-5; perhaps TRBD2 as D (6 bases). V shed 3 bases and J shed 1 base, with 12 bases lying between them. In germline, CDR1 is LGHNA, CDR2 YSLEER. The CDR3 runs 15 residues. In DNA, the CDR3 is TGCGCCAGCAGCCAGGGGGGACTGGTCCAAGAGACCCAGTACTTC. Its protein is CASSQGGLVQETQYF.

The chain carries TRBV7-2 and TRBJ2-7; D might be TRBD2 (6 bases). V was shortened by 1 base and J by 0 bases, with 19 bases between the two germline ends. In germline, CDR1 is SGHTA, CDR2 FQGNSA. The length of the CDR3 is 18 residues. As DNA, the CDR3 is TGTGCCAGCAGCTTAGGAGTTAGTCGGGACTTGTCCTCCTACGAGCAGTACTTC. This codes for CASSLGVSRDLSSYEQYF. The full variable domain, with the rest looked up from reference TRBV7-2 and TRBJ2-7, is GAGVSQSPSNKVTEKGKDVELRCDPISGHTALYWYRQSLGQGLEFLIYFQGNSAPDKSGLPSDRFSAERTGGSVSTLTIQRTQQEDSAVYLCASSLGVSRDLSSYEQYFGPGTRLTVT.

V is TRBV19 and J is TRBJ1-1, with 8 bases that match TRBD1. The germline V gene encodes CDR1 LNHDA and CDR2 SQIVND (reference sequence). This CDR3 contains 15 residues. V shed 6 bases, J shed 4 bases, and the junction held 10 bases outside the gene matches. The CDR3 is CASRGQAAGGTEAFF. In DNA, the CDR3 is TGTGCCAGTAGGGGACAGGCGGCCGGCGGCACTGAAGCTTTCTTT.

This chain uses TRBV4-3 with TRBJ1-1, with D unresolved. CDR3 length: 15 residues. Trimming pared 0 bases from V and 1 base from J, leaving 9 bases between. Germline CDR1 and CDR2: LGHNA and YSLEER. CDR3 loop: CASSQDLGGNTEAFF. The CDR3 coding sequence is TGCGCCAGCAGCCAAGATCTCGGTGGGAACACTGAAGCTTTCTTT.

The V and J genes are TRBV9 and TRBJ1-2; the D is unclear. Germline CDR1 SGDLS, CDR2 YYNGEE. This CDR3 comprises 15 residues. Trimming pared 0 bases from V and 8 bases from J, leaving 17 bases between. CDR3 protein: CASSVDLGGNRGYTF. CDR3 coding DNA: TGTGCCAGCAGCGTAGACCTAGGTGGAAATCGGGGCTACACCTTC.

The rearrangement joins TRBV4-3 to TRBJ2-3; D is undetermined. The CDR3 contains 14 residues. Trimming took off 0 bases at V and 8 bases at J, with 12 bases between the two ends. Per germline, CDR1 LGHNA and CDR2 YSLEER. The CDR3 sequence: CASSQETSSGTQYF. The CDR3, as DNA: TGCGCCAGCAGCCAAGAAACCAGTTCGGGTACGCAGTATTTT.

V is TRBV9 and J is TRBJ2-7, with 9 bases that match TRBD2. Germline values: CDR1 SGDLS, CDR2 YYNGEE. J lost 0 bases, V lost 2 bases, and 3 bases had no gene match. This CDR3 comprises 15 residues. This CDR3 reads CASSVGGRASYEQYF. The CDR3 region has the DNA TGTGCCAGCAGCGTGGGCGGGAGGGCCTCCTACGAGCAGTACTTC.

V gene TRBV7-9 combines with J gene TRBJ1-1, with TRBD1 matching over 7 bases. This CDR3 has 14 residues. Trimming at V came to 8 bases and at J to 5 bases, leaving 11 bases not matched to a gene. Germline V gene lookup returns CDR1 SEHNR and CDR2 FQNEAQ (reference sequence). As DNA, the CDR3 is TGTGCCAGCGGGACAGCGTCATTGAGGACTGAAGCTTTCTTT. Its translation: CASGTASLRTEAFF.

The gene calls are TRBV29-1 and TRBJ1-2; D remains unclear. V lost 0 bases and J 0 bases, leaving 11 bases between the germline ends. CDR3 length equals 15 residues. Germline V lookup: CDR1 SQVTM, CDR2 ANQGSEA. The CDR3 bases are TGCAGCGTTGAAGACCGCCGGGGAGCTAACTATGGCTACACCTTC. This sequence encodes CSVEDRRGANYGYTF.

The chain carries TRBV2 and TRBJ1-2, with D possibly matching TRBD1 (5 bases). Trimming took off 5 bases at V and 1 base at J, with 8 bases between the two ends. Germline CDR1 reads SNHLY; CDR2 reads FYNNEI. The CDR3 covers 13 residues. CDR3 protein: CASSWGGNYGYTF. CDR3 nucleotide sequence: TGTGCCAGCAGTTGGGGGGGTAACTATGGCTACACCTTC.

The CDR3: CASSETGRQPQHF. The CDR3 region has the DNA TGTGCCAGCAGCGAAACAGGGAGACAGCCCCAGCATTTT. The chain employs TRBV13 and TRBJ1-5, with D possibly matching TRBD1 (6 bases). This CDR3 spans 13 amino acids. Trimming stripped 5 bases from V and 7 bases from J, with 12 bases between. Germline CDR1 is PRHDT and CDR2 is FYEKMQ (reference sequence).

The V and J genes are TRBV11-2 and TRBJ1-4; no definite D call. Germline-derived CDR1 and CDR2 are SGHAT and FQNNGV. The V end was cut by 1 base, the J end by 4 bases, with 13 bases between. This CDR3 has 16 amino acids. This CDR3 reads CASSLVPGLLNEKLFF. The CDR3 DNA follows: TGTGCCAGCAGCTTAGTACCGGGTTTACTTAATGAAAAACTGTTTTTT.